A single sample is the source of the 29 T cell receptor beta chains below, sequenced in a study of cytomegalovirus exposure and HLA in healthy donors. TCRdb's table, derived via immunoSEQ multiplex PCR, lists solely in-frame clones and lacks some. The sample shows about 200,000 clones, 86% of them seen only once. Sequencing was done on a sample of PBMCs. Every receptor here comes from a woman younger than 30 in good health and CMV-seronegative.

This clone appeared a single time. CDR3 in DNA: TGTGCCAGCAGCGTAGGTTCCAGGGACTCACCATGGGGCAAGGAATCCGAGCAGTACTTC. Protein product: CASSVGSRDSPWGKESEQYF. This sequence joins TRBV9 and TRBJ2-7, with D tentatively TRBD2 (6 bases). CDR1 is SGDLS and CDR2 is YYNGEE in the germline V gene. The CDR3 is 20 amino acids. V shed 0 bases and J shed 6 bases, with 31 bases lying between them.

The chain employs TRBV27 and TRBJ2-4, with 12 bases identical to TRBD2. Germline trimming cut 3 bases from V and 2 bases from J; bases unmatched to any gene: 5. There are 17 residues in the CDR3. CDR1 is MNHEY, CDR2 SMNVEV, per germline (reference sequence). Here the CDR3 DNA reads TGTGCCAGCAGTTTTCTAGCGGGGGGGCGAACCAAAAACATTCAGTACTTC. Translated: CASSFLAGGRTKNIQYF.

This clone occurred once. The chain has TRBV27 and TRBJ2-7; 8 nucleotides align to TRBD2. V shed 5 bases and J 1 base; nucleotides not matched to a gene: 4. The CDR3 has 14 amino acids. Germline CDR1 MNHEY, CDR2 SMNVEV (reference sequence). The CDR3 protein is CASSLSGGSYEQYF. The CDR3 DNA follows: TGTGCCAGCAGTCTCTCGGGGGGGTCCTACGAGCAGTACTTC.

The chain joins TRBV5-1 to TRBJ1-2; tentative D call: TRBD1 (6 bases). Germline-derived CDR1 and CDR2 are SGHRS and YFSETQ. V lost 4 bases, J lost 1 base, and 11 bases lay in between. This CDR3 region has 14 residues. The CDR3, as DNA: TGCGCCAGCAGCGGGGGACACATTAACTATGGCTACACCTTC. Translated: CASSGGHINYGYTF.

The J gene is TRBJ2-7, the V gene TRBV13; D may be TRBD1 (6 bases). Per germline, CDR1 PRHDT and CDR2 FYEKMQ (reference sequence). V lost 5 bases to trimming and J lost 2 bases, with 10 bases between them. This CDR3 comprises 13 residues. CDR3 sequence (DNA): TGTGCCAGCAGCCGGGACAAGACCTACGAGCAGTACTTC. Its protein is CASSRDKTYEQYF.

This clone was counted a single time. This sequence joins TRBV25-1 and TRBJ1-4; D is unresolved. Trimming removed 6 bases from V and 0 bases from J, with 11 bases in between. Germline V gene data show CDR1 as MGHDK and CDR2 as SYGVNS. This CDR3 comprises 15 residues. The CDR3 spells CASSVTVATNEKLFF. CDR3 nucleotides: TGTGCCAGCAGCGTAACCGTAGCAACTAATGAAAAACTGTTTTTT.

The chain carries TRBV5-1 and TRBJ1-2; D gene ambiguous. Germline V gene lookup returns CDR1 SGHRS and CDR2 YFSETQ. The ends were cut back, 0 bases at V and 6 bases at J, with 12 bases in the middle. The CDR3 contains 14 residues. DNA for the CDR3: TGCGCCAGCAGCTTGGGACACCCGAGGGATGGCTACACCTTC. It codes for CASSLGHPRDGYTF.

This clone was picked up one time. The chain joins TRBV28 to TRBJ1-3; D not certain. The CDR3 sequence is 14 residues long. V dropped 2 bases and J dropped 4 bases, with 9 bases sitting between them. Germline-derived CDR1 and CDR2 are MDHEN and SYDVKM. DNA for the CDR3: TGTGCCAGCAGTTTAGGTTCGAGGGGAAACACCATATATTTT. Amino acid sequence: CASSLGSRGNTIYF.

The V gene is TRBV7-2, the J gene TRBJ1-5, with TRBD1 matching 9 bases. With 5 bases clipped from V and 2 bases from J, the junction kept 7 bases outside the gene matches. The length of the CDR3 is 16 residues. CDR1 is SGHTA, CDR2 FQGNSA, per germline. In DNA form, the CDR3 reads TGTGCCAGCAGCCCGGGGACAGGGTATGGCAATCAGCCCCAGCATTTT. Translation gives CASSPGTGYGNQPQHF.

The chain links TRBV5-1 to TRBJ2-7, with D perhaps matching TRBD2 (6 bases). V was pared by 5 bases and J by 4 bases, with 13 bases between. The CDR3 totals 13 residues. Per germline, CDR1 SGHRS and CDR2 YFSETQ. The CDR3 spells CASSPDGRYEQYF. CDR3 nucleotide sequence: TGCGCCAGCAGTCCCGACGGGAGATACGAGCAGTACTTC. Full variable domain (outside the CDR3, taken from reference TRBV5-1 and TRBJ2-7): KAGVTQTPRYLIKTRGQQVTLSCSPISGHRSVSWYQQTPGQGLQFLFEYFSETQRNKGNFPGRFSGRQFSNSRSEMNVSTLELGDSALYLCASSPDGRYEQYFGPGTRLTVT.

The chain employs TRBV6-1 and TRBJ2-1; TRBD1 matches 9 bases. From germline, CDR1 is MNHNS and CDR2 SASEGT. After removal of 7 bases from V and 2 bases from J, the junction contained 6 bases not matched to a gene. The length of the CDR3 is 15 residues. The CDR3 DNA sequence: TGTGCCAGCACTGGGACAGGGAAGACCTACAATGAGCAGTTCTTC. This sequence encodes CASTGTGKTYNEQFF.

This clone was counted a single time. Here the CDR3 reads CASSTGTNSNQPQHF. As DNA, the CDR3 is TGTGCCAGCAGTACCGGGACAAATAGCAATCAGCCCCAGCATTTT. The chain couples TRBV6-5 to TRBJ1-5; maybe TRBD1 (6 bases). V shed 5 bases and J shed 0 bases, with 11 bases lying between them. The germline gives CDR1 MNHEY, CDR2 SVGAGI. The CDR3 contains 15 residues.

This rearrangement joins TRBV11-2 to TRBJ2-7, with TRBD1 identical over 9 bases. Unmatched junction bases numbered 13, after V lost 4 bases and J lost 6 bases. Germline lookup yields CDR1 SGHAT and CDR2 FQNNGV. CDR3 length equals 16 residues. The DNA of the CDR3 is TGTGCCAGCAGCTACGCCGGGACAGGGTTTTACTCCGAGCAGTACTTC. It codes for CASSYAGTGFYSEQYF.

The chain combines TRBV25-1 with TRBJ1-2, with TRBD1 matching 11 bases. V lost 2 bases and J lost 2; bases outside the gene matches: 7. The germline CDR1 and CDR2 sequences are MGHDK and SYGVNS. CDR3 length: 17 amino acids. Here the CDR3 DNA reads TGTGCCAGCAGTGAACCGGGACAGGGGGGTCCCAACTATGGCTACACCTTC. Its translation is CASSEPGQGGPNYGYTF.

This chain uses TRBV5-4 with TRBJ1-1; tentatively, D is TRBD1 (5 bases). The CDR3 extends over 13 amino acids. Germline-derived CDR1 and CDR2 are SGHNT and YYREEE (reference sequence). V was trimmed by 4 bases and J by 7 bases, leaving 14 bases between them. The CDR3 spells CASSAGGRIEAFF. In DNA, the CDR3 is TGTGCCAGCAGCGCGGGGGGGAGGATTGAAGCTTTCTTT.

The chain links TRBV7-2 to TRBJ1-2; TRBD1 matches at 8 bases. V lost 5 bases to trimming and J lost 7 bases; unmatched junction nucleotides: 18. Germline assignment: CDR1 SGHTA and CDR2 FQGNSA. The CDR3 is 17 residues long. CDR3 protein: CASSRGQGAFLFGGYTF. The CDR3 nucleotides are TGTGCCAGCAGCCGGGGGCAGGGGGCATTTTTGTTTGGTGGCTACACCTTC.

V usage is TRBV7-6 and J usage is TRBJ2-7, with D possibly TRBD2 on 5 matching bases. Germline V gene sequence: CDR1 SGHVS, CDR2 FNYEAQ. V was shortened by 6 bases and J by 0 bases, with 21 bases between the two germline ends. This CDR3 is built from 17 residues. DNA for the CDR3: TGTGCCAGCAGTCCAGGAAGCAGGCGGGTTTTCTCCTACGAGCAGTACTTC. This encodes CASSPGSRRVFSYEQYF.

The chain carries TRBV10-3 and TRBJ1-4; 8 nucleotides line up with TRBD1. Germline loops: CDR1 ENHRY, CDR2 SYGVKD. V trimming: 6 bases; J trimming: 6 bases; junction bases outside the gene matches: 3. This CDR3 is 13 amino acids long. Here the CDR3 DNA reads TGTGCCATCAGGGGACAGGCAGATGAAAAACTGTTTTTT. This sequence encodes CAIRGQADEKLFF.

To note about this clone: The same CDR3 is also encoded by other DNA sequences in this sample. The V and J genes are TRBV11-3 and TRBJ2-3, with a possible D match to TRBD1 (5 bases). V dropped 1 base and J dropped 3 bases, with 8 bases sitting between them. Germline V gene lookup returns CDR1 SGHNT and CDR2 YENEEA. CDR3 length equals 14 residues. Written as DNA, the CDR3 is TGTGCCAGCAGCTTAGGAAGGGGAACAGATACGCAGTATTTT. It translates to CASSLGRGTDTQYF.

V and J are TRBV19 and TRBJ2-1, with 12 bases that match TRBD2. Unmatched junction bases numbered 8, after V lost 5 bases and J lost 9 bases. The CDR3 spans 15 residues. The germline gives CDR1 LNHDA, CDR2 SQIVND (reference sequence). The CDR3 DNA reads as TGTGCCAGTAGTTCTCTAGCGGGAGGGCCAGCTGAGCAGTTCTTC. Protein: CASSSLAGGPAEQFF. The variable domain in full, with the rest retrieved from reference TRBV19 and TRBJ2-1, is DGGITQSPKYLFRKEGQNVTLSCEQNLNHDAMYWYRQDPGQGLRLIYYSQIVNDFQKGDIAEGYSVSREKKESFPLTVTSAQKNPTAFYLCASSSLAGGPAEQFFGPGTRLTVL.

V gene TRBV7-6 combines with J gene TRBJ2-1; 7 nucleotides match TRBD2. After removal of 0 bases from V and 1 base from J, the junction contained 3 bases not matched to a gene. The CDR3 has 16 amino acids. CDR1 is SGHVS and CDR2 is FNYEAQ in the germline V gene. CDR3 amino acids: CASSLAGGESYNEQFF. Written as DNA, the CDR3 is TGTGCCAGCAGCTTAGCGGGGGGGGAGTCCTACAATGAGCAGTTCTTC. Full variable domain (rest looked up from reference TRBV7-6 and TRBJ2-1): GAGVSQSPRYKVTKRGQDVALRCDPISGHVSLYWYRQALGQGPEFLTYFNYEAQQDKSGLPNDRFSAERPEGSISTLTIQRTEQRDSAMYRCASSLAGGESYNEQFFGPGTRLTVL.

CDR3 in amino acids: CASSESRGPGELFF. CDR3 in DNA: TGTGCCAGCAGTGAATCAAGGGGGCCCGGGGAGCTGTTTTTT. V and J are TRBV6-1 and TRBJ2-2; 7 bases fit TRBD1. Germline-derived CDR1 and CDR2 are MNHNS and SASEGT. The CDR3 sequence is 14 residues long. The V and J ends lost 2 bases and 6 bases, in that order; junction bases with no gene match: 3.

This clone has just one count. The V gene is TRBV4-1, the J gene TRBJ1-1; D perhaps matches TRBD1 (5 bases). Germline V CDR1 and CDR2: MGHRA, YSYEKL. V lost 0 bases, J lost 0 bases, and 11 bases lay in between. The CDR3 spans 16 residues. Written as DNA, the CDR3 is TGCGCCAGCAGCCAAGATCGGGGGGGGTTGAACACTGAAGCTTTCTTT. This encodes CASSQDRGGLNTEAFF.

In this sample, this clone turned up a few times. One end of the junction varies from germline; a read error may be responsible. This chain uses TRBV11-2 with TRBJ2-7; 7 positions match TRBD2. Germline V lookup: CDR1 SGHAT, CDR2 FQNNGV. The CDR3 runs to 13 residues. CDR3 nucleotide sequence: TGTGCCAGCAGCCTAGAGACTAGCTCCGAGCAGTACTTC. It specifies CASSLETSSEQYF. Full variable domain (rest looked up from reference TRBV11-2 and TRBJ2-7): EAGVAQSPRYKIIEKRQSVAFWCNPISGHATLYWYQQILGQGPKLLIQFQNNGVVDDSQLPKDRFSAERLKGVDSTLKIQPAKLEDSAVYLCASSLETSSEQYFGPGTRLTVT.

A single count supports this clone. V usage is TRBV19 and J usage is TRBJ1-1, with D tentatively TRBD1 (5 bases). Germline CDR1 is LNHDA and CDR2 is SQIVND (reference sequence). The CDR3 is made up of 13 amino acids. The V gene lost 5 bases and the J gene lost 0 bases, with 7 bases spanning the gap. The CDR3 reads CASSQTVNTEAFF. CDR3 nucleotide sequence: TGTGCCAGTAGTCAGACAGTGAACACTGAAGCTTTCTTT.

The chain uses TRBV6-1 and TRBJ1-4; a weak D match, TRBD1 (6 bases). Trimming stripped 3 bases from V and 6 bases from J, with 14 bases between. The CDR3 has 15 residues. The germline V gene has CDR1 MNHNS and CDR2 SASEGT. In nucleotides, the CDR3 is TGTGCCAGCAGTGAGCCAGGGGAGGGGGATGAAAAACTGTTTTTT. It is translated as CASSEPGEGDEKLFF.

V gene TRBV6-4 combines with J gene TRBJ1-6; D is unresolved. V shed 0 bases and J shed 10 bases, with 7 bases lying between them. There are 13 residues in the CDR3. The germline gives CDR1 MRHNA, CDR2 SNTAGT. CDR3: CASSDSARSPLHF. The CDR3 DNA reads TGTGCCAGCAGTGACTCGGCGCGGTCACCCCTCCACTTT.

The V gene is TRBV6-5, the J gene TRBJ1-3, with D possibly TRBD1 on 6 matching bases. Germline assignment: CDR1 MNHEY and CDR2 SVGAGI. The CDR3 spans 15 residues. Trimming cost V 0 bases and J 4 bases, with 10 bases left between them. The chain's CDR3 is CASSYSQGTGNTIYF. For the CDR3, the DNA is TGTGCCAGCAGTTACTCACAGGGAACAGGAAACACCATATATTTT.

This chain connects TRBV12-5 to TRBJ2-5; weak D call: TRBD2 (5 bases). The CDR3 contains 16 residues. Germline V gene sequence: CDR1 LGHNT, CDR2 FRNRAP. V shed 2 bases and J shed 3 bases, with 16 bases lying between them. This chain's CDR3 is CASGLLPGAGEETQYF. The CDR3 DNA reads TGTGCTAGTGGTTTGTTGCCAGGTGCGGGTGAAGAGACCCAGTACTTC.